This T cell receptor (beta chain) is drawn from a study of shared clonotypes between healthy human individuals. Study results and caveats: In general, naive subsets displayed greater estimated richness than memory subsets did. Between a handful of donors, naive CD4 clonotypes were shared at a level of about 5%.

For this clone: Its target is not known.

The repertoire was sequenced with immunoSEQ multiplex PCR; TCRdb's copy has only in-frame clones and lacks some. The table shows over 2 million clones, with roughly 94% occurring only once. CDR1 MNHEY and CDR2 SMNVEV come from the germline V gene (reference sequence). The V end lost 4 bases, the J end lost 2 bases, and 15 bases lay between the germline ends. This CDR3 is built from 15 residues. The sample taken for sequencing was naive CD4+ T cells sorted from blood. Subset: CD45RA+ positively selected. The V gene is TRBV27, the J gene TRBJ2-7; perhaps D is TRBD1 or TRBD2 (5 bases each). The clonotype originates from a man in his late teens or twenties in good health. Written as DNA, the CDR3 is TGTGCCAGCAGTTCGTGGGACCGTCCCGCCTACGAGCAGTACTTC. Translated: CASSSWDRPAYEQYF.